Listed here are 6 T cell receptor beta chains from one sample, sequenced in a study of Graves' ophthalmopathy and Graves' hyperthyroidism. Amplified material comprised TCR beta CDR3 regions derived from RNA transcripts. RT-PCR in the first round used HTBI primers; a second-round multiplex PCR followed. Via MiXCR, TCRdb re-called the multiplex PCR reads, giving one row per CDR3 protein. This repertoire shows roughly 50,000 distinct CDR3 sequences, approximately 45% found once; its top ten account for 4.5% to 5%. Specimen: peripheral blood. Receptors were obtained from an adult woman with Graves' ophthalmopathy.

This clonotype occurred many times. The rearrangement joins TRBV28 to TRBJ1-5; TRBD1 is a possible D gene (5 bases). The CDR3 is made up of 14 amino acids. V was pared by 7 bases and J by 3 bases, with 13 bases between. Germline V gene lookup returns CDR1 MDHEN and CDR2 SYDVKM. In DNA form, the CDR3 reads TGTGCCAGCACCCCTGGGGGGGACAATCAGCCCCAGCATTTT. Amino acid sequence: CASTPGGDNQPQHF. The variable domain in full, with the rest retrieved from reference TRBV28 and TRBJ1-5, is DVKVTQSSRYLVKRTGEKVFLECVQDMDHENMFWYRQDPGLGLRLIYFSYDVKMKEKGDIPEGYSVSREKKERFSLILESASTNQTSMYLCASTPGGDNQPQHFGDGTRLSIL.

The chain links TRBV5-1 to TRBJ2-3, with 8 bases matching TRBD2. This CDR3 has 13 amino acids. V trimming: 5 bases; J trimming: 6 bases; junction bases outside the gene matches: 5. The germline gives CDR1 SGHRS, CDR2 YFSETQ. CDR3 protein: CASRPSGSDTQYF. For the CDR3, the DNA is TGCGCCAGCAGACCGAGCGGGAGTGATACGCAGTATTTT.

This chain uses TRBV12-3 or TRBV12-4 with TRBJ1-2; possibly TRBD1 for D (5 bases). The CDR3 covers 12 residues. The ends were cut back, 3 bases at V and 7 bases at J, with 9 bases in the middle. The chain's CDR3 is CASSFGGRGYTF. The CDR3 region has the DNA TGTGCCAGCAGTTTTGGGGGACGTGGCTACACCTTC.

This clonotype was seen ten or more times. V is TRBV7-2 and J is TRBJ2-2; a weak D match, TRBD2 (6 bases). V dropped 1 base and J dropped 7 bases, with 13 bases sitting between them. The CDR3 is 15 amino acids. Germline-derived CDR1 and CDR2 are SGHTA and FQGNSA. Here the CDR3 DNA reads TGTGCCAGCAGCTTAGTCCAAAGAGCGGGCGGGGAGCTGTTTTTT. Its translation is CASSLVQRAGGELFF.

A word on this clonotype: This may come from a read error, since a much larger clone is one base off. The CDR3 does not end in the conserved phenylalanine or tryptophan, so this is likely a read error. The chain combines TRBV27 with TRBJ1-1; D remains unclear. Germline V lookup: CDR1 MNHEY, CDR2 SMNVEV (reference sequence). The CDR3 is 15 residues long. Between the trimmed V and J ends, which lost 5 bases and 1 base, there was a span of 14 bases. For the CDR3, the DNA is TGTGCCAGCAGTCCTCCTGTGGGTACGAACACTGAAGCTTTCCTT. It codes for CASSPPVGTNTEAFL.

DNA of the CDR3: TGTGCCACCAGTGATTTCGGGACGAACGTTTACACTGAAGCTTTCTTT. This sequence encodes CATSDFGTNVYTEAFF. This chain uses TRBV24-1 with TRBJ1-1; D might be TRBD1 (5 bases). Deletions cut 1 base from V and 3 bases from J, with 14 bases between. This CDR3 has 16 residues. The germline CDR1 and CDR2 sequences are KGHDR and SFDVKD.